This passage covers 14 T cell receptor beta chains from one sample sequenced in a study of naive and memory T cell subsets. The SP2 primer and nested alpha and beta constant region primers amplified ligated cDNA in four rounds. Via MiXCR, TCRdb re-called the 5' RACE reads, giving one row per CDR3 protein. The repertoire holds 55,000 to 70,000 distinct CDR3 sequences, with less than 10% as singletons. The library had UMIs added by 3' ligation of an oligonucleotide to TCR cDNA. These TCRs come from a female donor in good health.

This clonotype has more than one count but fewer than ten. V usage is TRBV7-2 and J usage is TRBJ2-4; the D is unclear. The germline V gene encodes CDR1 SGHTA and CDR2 FQGNSA. This CDR3 is built from 16 residues. V lost 5 bases and J lost 0, with 14 bases in between. As DNA, the CDR3 is TGTGCCAGCAGCCTAGGGCAGGCGAGAGCCAAAAACATTCAGTACTTC. The encoded protein is CASSLGQARAKNIQYF.

The V call is TRBV2, the J call TRBJ2-3, with unresolved D. Trimming pared 8 bases from V and 1 base from J, leaving 19 bases between. Germline CDR1 and CDR2: SNHLY and FYNNEI. The CDR3 is made up of 16 amino acids. CDR3 amino acids: CASFLEPGWGTDTQYF. The CDR3 DNA follows: TGTGCCAGCTTCCTAGAGCCCGGTTGGGGCACAGATACGCAGTATTTT. The variable domain in full, with the rest retrieved from reference TRBV2 and TRBJ2-3, is EPEVTQTPSHQVTQMGQEVILRCVPISNHLYFYWYRQILGQKVEFLVSFYNNEISEKSEIFDDQFSVERPDGSNFTLKIRSTKLEDSAMYFCASFLEPGWGTDTQYFGPGTRLTVL.

This clonotype was found a few times. The chain recombines TRBV15 with TRBJ2-5; 8 bases are shared with TRBD1. The CDR3 consists of 14 residues. The J segment lost 5 bases and the V segment lost 3 bases, leaving 5 bases of the junction unmatched. CDR1 and CDR2 from the germline V gene are LNHNV and YYDKDF (reference sequence). CDR3 sequence: CATSSQGAGETQYF. DNA for the CDR3: TGTGCCACCAGCAGCCAGGGGGCTGGGGAGACCCAGTACTTC.

CDR3 loop: CASSVDAASTDTQYF. The CDR3 nucleotides are TGTGCCAGCAGTGTGGACGCCGCTAGCACAGATACGCAGTATTTT. J is TRBJ2-3 and V is TRBV2; D call uncertain. This CDR3 comprises 15 residues. Per germline, CDR1 SNHLY and CDR2 FYNNEI. With 4 bases removed from V and 0 bases from J, the gap between germline ends came to 11 bases.

This clonotype was detected only a few times. The chain uses TRBV13 and TRBJ2-2, with D perhaps matching TRBD2 (6 bases). CDR1 is PRHDT and CDR2 is FYEKMQ in the germline V gene (reference sequence). V lost 3 bases to trimming and J lost 6 bases, with 14 bases between them. The CDR3 has 15 residues. CDR3 coding DNA: TGTGCCAGCAGCTTGACGGGACTTAGCGCCGGGGAGCTGTTTTTT. This sequence encodes CASSLTGLSAGELFF.

This clonotype has at least ten counts. The chain links TRBV12-3 or TRBV12-4 to TRBJ2-7; D tentatively fits TRBD1 or TRBD2 (5 bases each). This CDR3 contains 13 residues. V was pared by 5 bases and J by 6 bases, with 14 bases between. CDR3 DNA: TGTGCCAGCAGTCGGTCCGGGACGCTCGAGCAGTACTTC. Amino acids: CASSRSGTLEQYF.

The sample holds many counts of this clonotype. The V gene is TRBV29-1, the J gene TRBJ1-2; 7 nucleotides align to TRBD1. V shed 3 bases, J shed 4 bases, and the junction held 11 bases outside the gene matches. This CDR3 is built from 15 residues. Germline CDR1 SQVTM, CDR2 ANQGSEA. CDR3: CSVEDRLTKGYGYTF. As DNA, the CDR3 is TGCAGCGTTGAGGACAGGCTCACGAAGGGCTATGGCTACACCTTC.

In this sample, this clonotype turned up many times. The genes are TRBV6-5 and TRBJ1-6; D is perhaps TRBD1 (5 bases). The V gene lost 0 bases and the J gene lost 13 bases, with 10 bases spanning the gap. Germline CDR1 and CDR2: MNHEY and SVGAGI. The CDR3 is made up of 13 amino acids. The CDR3 spells CASSYSGRTPLHF. In DNA, the CDR3 is TGTGCCAGCAGTTACTCGGGGCGTACCCCCCTCCACTTT.

This clonotype came up many times. The gene calls are TRBV5-5 and TRBJ1-5, with D maybe TRBD1 (5 bases). V was cut by 1 base and J by 5 bases, with 7 bases left in between. The CDR3 runs to 13 residues. CDR1 SGHKS and CDR2 YYEKEE come from the germline V gene (reference sequence). CDR3 coding DNA: TGTGCCAGCAGCTTGTGGGGGGATCAGCCCCAGCATTTT. It codes for CASSLWGDQPQHF.

In this sample, this clonotype turned up many times. The V gene is TRBV29-1, the J gene TRBJ2-3, with a weak D call TRBD1 (6 bases). The V gene's germline CDR1 is SQVTM and CDR2 ANQGSEA. The CDR3 length is 13 residues. V was shortened by 7 bases and J by 5 bases, with 16 bases between the two germline ends. The CDR3 protein is CSGGQSGQDTQYF. In DNA, the CDR3 is TGCAGCGGTGGACAGTCGGGTCAAGATACGCAGTATTTT.

The sample holds a few counts of this clonotype. DNA of the CDR3: TGTGCCATCAGTGAGTCCGTTACTTATGGCGAGCAGTACTTC. Amino acids: CAISESVTYGEQYF. V usage is TRBV10-3 and J usage is TRBJ2-7; D is ambiguous. The CDR3 runs to 14 residues. V dropped 0 bases and J dropped 6 bases, with 12 bases sitting between them. The germline CDR1 and CDR2 sequences are ENHRY and SYGVKD.

The sample holds many counts of this clonotype. This rearrangement joins TRBV5-1 to TRBJ1-4; no clear D gene. Germline V gene sequence: CDR1 SGHRS, CDR2 YFSETQ. The CDR3 consists of 15 residues. V shed 0 bases and J shed 0 bases, with 6 bases lying between them. This chain's CDR3 is CASSLGRPTNEKLFF. CDR3 in DNA: TGCGCCAGCAGCTTGGGGCGGCCAACTAATGAAAAACTGTTTTTT.

A few counts support this clonotype. The V call is TRBV5-1, the J call TRBJ2-1; 7 positions agree with TRBD1. The CDR3 has 13 residues. Per germline, CDR1 SGHRS and CDR2 YFSETQ. V shed 3 bases, J shed 4 bases, and the junction held 1 base outside the gene matches. CDR3: CASSWDSYNEQFF. The DNA for the CDR3 is TGCGCCAGCAGCTGGGACAGTTACAATGAGCAGTTCTTC.

Ten or more counts support this clonotype. The DNA of the CDR3 is TGCAGTGCCAGGGACAGGGGGCGCTTGTGGTCTGAAGCTTTCTTT. Translated: CSARDRGRLWSEAFF. This chain links TRBV20-1 with TRBJ1-1; 12 bases are a match to TRBD1. The germline V gene encodes CDR1 DFQATT and CDR2 SNEGSKA (reference sequence). J was trimmed by 6 bases and V by 6 bases; bases with no gene match: 11. The CDR3 length is 15 residues.